A selection of T cell receptor beta chains follows, all from one sample in a study of OX40 agonist ivuxolimab in advanced cancers. Assay used: immunoSEQ multiplex PCR; TCRdb lists only in-frame clones, some missing. The sample shows more than 7,000 clones, about nine tenths of them seen only once. The starting material was CD4+ or CD8+ T cells sorted from blood, obtained in a trial of the OX40 agonist ivuxolimab. The receptors were sampled from an adult with an advanced solid tumor such as melanoma, head and neck, liver or kidney cancer. Each CDR3 is given with its conserved first and last residue. D genes are given only for firm matches. Size values are once, few and many counts, or a class for expanded clones, and some rows have none.

few	TRBJ1-3	.	TRBV5-6	CASSLQGISGNTIYF	TGTGCCAGCAGCTTACAGGGCATCTCTGGAAACACCATATATTTT
large	TRBJ1-6	.	TRBV9	CASSAGSPYNSPLHF	TGTGCCAGCAGCGCCGGAAGCCCTTATAATTCACCCCTCCACTTT
.	TRBJ1-6	.	TRBV27	CASSRRAGGVSPLHF	TGTGCCAGCAGTCGAAGAGCTGGGGGCGTTTCACCCCTCCACTTT
.	TRBJ2-5	.	TRBV5-4	CASGLEAETQYF	TGTGCCAGCGGCCTAGAGGCGGAGACCCAGTACTTC
.	TRBJ2-5	.	TRBV5-5	CASSLESGLETQYF	TGTGCCAGCAGCTTGGAGAGCGGACTAGAGACCCAGTACTTC
.	TRBJ2-7	TRBD1	TRBV11-3	CASSLGTGGISYEQYF	TGTGCCAGCAGCTTGGGAACAGGGGGGATTTCCTACGAGCAGTACTTC
few	TRBJ1-3	.	TRBV13	CASSSYRDGNTIYF	TGTGCCAGCAGCTCCTACAGGGATGGGAACACCATATATTTT
.	TRBJ1-2	.	TRBV27	CASSLRGAGENTF	TGTGCCAGCAGTTTACGGGGGGCGGGGGAGAACACCTTC
.	TRBJ2-3	.	TRBV28	CASSPRGRGTQYF	TGTGCCAGCAGTCCCCGGGGCCGGGGGACGCAGTATTTT
.	TRBJ1-3	.	TRBV19	CASRSLSSGNTIYF	TGTGCCAGTAGAAGTTTGAGCTCTGGAAACACCATATATTTT
.	TRBJ1-6	TRBD1	TRBV7-9	CASSTGAELNSPLHF	TGTGCCAGCAGCACAGGGGCCGAGCTAAATTCACCCCTCCACTTT
.	TRBJ1-1	.	TRBV2	CASSEGRQRNTEAFF	TGTGCCAGCAGTGAGGGCAGACAGCGGAACACTGAAGCTTTCTTT
.	TRBJ2-5	.	TRBV6-5	CASSYRDLGTQYF	TGTGCCAGCAGTTACAGGGATTTAGGGACCCAGTACTTC
.	TRBJ2-5	.	TRBV7-3	CASSLGLSGAQETQYF	TGTGCCAGCAGCTTAGGTTTGTCAGGGGCTCAAGAGACCCAGTACTTC
.	TRBJ1-6	.	TRBV4-1	CASSQAPDSYNSPLHF	TGCGCCAGCAGCCAAGCTCCGGACTCCTATAATTCACCCCTCCACTTT
.	TRBJ2-7	.	TRBV9	CASSAEGGTYEQYF	TGTGCCAGCAGCGCGGAGGGGGGTACCTACGAGCAGTACTTC
.	TRBJ2-2	.	TRBV6-4	CASSDSGDTGELFF	TGTGCCAGCAGTGACTCAGGGGACACCGGGGAGCTGTTTTTT
.	TRBJ2-1	.	TRBV7-6	CASSLEAGAYSYNEQFF	TGTGCCAGCAGCTTAGAGGCGGGGGCCTACTCCTACAATGAGCAGTTCTTC
.	TRBJ2-5	.	TRBV29-1	CSVGGGPSETQYF	TGCAGCGTTGGGGGGGGGCCATCGGAGACCCAGTACTTC
.	TRBJ1-6	.	TRBV19	CASSVQENSPLHF	TGTGCCAGTAGTGTGCAGGAGAATTCACCCCTCCACTTT
few	TRBJ2-5	.	TRBV5-4	CASSLGSERETQYF	TGTGCCAGCAGCCTTGGATCCGAGAGGGAGACCCAGTACTTC
once	TRBJ2-3	.	TRBV6-4	CASSEGRGAGDTQYF	TGTGCCAGCAGTGAGGGACGGGGGGCTGGAGATACGCAGTATTTT
.	TRBJ1-4	.	TRBV9	CASSVETGVNEKLFF	TGTGCCAGCAGCGTAGAGACAGGAGTAAATGAAAAACTGTTTTTT
.	TRBJ1-1	.	TRBV27	CASSLRRFDTEAFF	TGTGCCAGCAGTTTACGCCGTTTCGACACTGAAGCTTTCTTT
.	TRBJ1-5	TRBD1	TRBV4-1	CASSHVRGDNQPQHF	TGCGCCAGCAGCCATGTCAGGGGGGACAATCAGCCCCAGCATTTT
.	TRBJ2-2	.	TRBV21-1	CASSKGGRSTGELFF	TGTGCCAGCAGCAAAGGGGGGCGGAGCACCGGGGAGCTGTTTTTT
.	TRBJ2-7	.	TRBV7-9	CASSDPGGGEQYF	TGTGCCAGCAGCGACCCAGGGGGGGGTGAGCAGTACTTC
.	TRBJ1-5	TRBD1	TRBV7-8	CASRRLQGASNQPQHF	TGTGCCAGCAGGCGTTTACAGGGGGCGAGCAATCAGCCCCAGCATTTT
.	TRBJ1-2	TRBD1	TRBV9	CASTMGQGSYGYTF	TGTGCCAGCACCATGGGACAGGGGAGCTATGGCTACACCTTC
.	TRBJ2-3	.	TRBV10-3	CAINPGIAPTQYF	TGTGCCATCAACCCGGGGATTGCCCCTACGCAGTATTTT
.	TRBJ2-6	TRBD2	TRBV27	CASSLVTSGGTGANVLTF	TGTGCCAGCAGTTTAGTGACTAGCGGGGGAACTGGGGCCAACGTCCTGACTTTC